One T cell receptor beta chain is described in this entry. This clone was recorded a few times. Its antigen is not yet known. Nothing much larger sits one base from this clone, and base qualities are not available. Within the sample, other DNA sequences also encode this same CDR3. The entire isolated RNA was reverse transcribed using the High Capacity cDNA Reverse Transcription Kit, and thus expressed TCRB transcripts were sequenced. Deep immunoSEQ sequencing was applied to naive, central memory and regulatory T cell samples, giving an average of about 3.6 million total reads per sample. After sorted cells were lysed in RLT buffer, RNA was extracted with DNase-treated RNeasy Micro or Mini kits, with the choice depending on cell number. To prevent cross-contamination, every cell subset was processed on its own, while patient and healthy donor samples were processed together. The immunoSEQ multiplex PCR was used to amplify TCRB sequences from cDNA, yielding 87-bp fragments that span the CDR3 region. Sequencing of the amplicons was done on the Illumina HiSeq platform. The original methods were these. Synthetic template baselines were used to correct PCR bias computationally, reads within Hamming distance 2 were collapsed, and singletons that could not be merged were discarded. By aligning reads against IMGT, V, D and J genes, CDR3 length, and insertions or deletions at six rearrangement sites were assigned. Within each subset, clonotype counts were normalized to sorted cell number, and only after that were true diversity and Gini coefficients computed with the tcR R package. The overlap coefficient, calculated on TCRB nucleotide sequences, was used to measure repertoire sharing. Out-of-frame TCRB sequences from naive cells were analyzed as a proxy for the pre-selection repertoire. TCRdb stores this immuneACCESS table with in-frame sequences only. Part of the clones is absent; in the studies checked, under half of the shortfall reflects unresolved V genes, and no reason is known for the rest. V and J calls and clone size are copied from that table; D and trimming were computed from the DNA. For this sample the table gives hundreds of thousands of clones, of which 30% were detected only once. 0.05% to 0.065% of the sample rests with the top ten.

CDR1 and CDR2 are read off the germline V gene as MGHRA and YSYEKL. Including cysteine and phenylalanine, the CDR3 has 15 amino acids. The DNA shown is the 45-base CDR3, in frame from base 1. From V the trimming removes 1 base and from J it removes 10 bases, while the gene matches leave 4 bases of the junction unaccounted for. The data were obtained in a study of beta chain features in type 1 diabetes listed by TCRdb under 2018. Broadly, across the study: No differences in mean age, gender distribution, total cell number or subset yield were found between patients and healthy donors. A total of 90 million to 130 million sorted cells were examined across all samples, and a strong correlation was observed between cell number per subset and RNA yield. In the study, recently diagnosed type 1 diabetes patients and matched healthy donors were compared on the TCRB repertoires of their sorted circulating CD4+ T cell subsets. Regulatory and stem cell-like memory subsets were isolated from only 8 patients and roughly eight healthy donors, whereas naive and central memory subsets came from all 28 donors. General conclusions and limits of the study: Because small numbers of individuals were included in the HLA sub-analyses, any influence of HLA type on TCRB rearrangement was left unresolved. Naive, central memory and regulatory TCRB repertoires appeared to be more similar among patients than among healthy donors. A moderate but significant shortening of TCRB CDR3 length was observed in type 1 diabetes patients in all four CD4+ subsets. Because cDNA was sequenced instead of genomic DNA, activated cells with high expression could be over-represented, although the groups did not differ in activation or CD3 levels. Fewer insertions and more nucleotide deletions at VDJ recombination sites were observed in patients with type 1 diabetes, implying thymic rearrangement abnormalities. Shorter templates might be favored by PCR, yet because patient and control samples were amplified and corrected together, any such skew would affect both groups equally.

A single peripheral blood draw of roughly 0.11 L on average was collected from each donor into heparinised tubes. Naive, central memory, regulatory and stem cell-like memory CD4+ T cells were sorted on a BD FACSAria II using a panel including CD45RO, CCR7, CD25, CD127, CD95 and CD27. A purity above 98% was achieved for all sorted populations. PBMCs were isolated right away by Lymphoprep density gradient centrifugation and were stained directly, without culture. Samples were stained and sorted in pairs, with one healthy donor and one patient per experiment, so that batch effects were minimized. Sequencing was carried out using naive CD4+ T cells from blood. The sample's cell subset or site label, decoded: true naive CD4+ T cells. The receptor was derived from a man younger than 35 in good health. The chain is assembled from TRBV4-1 and TRBJ2-1, and 13 bases in between align with TRBD2. The CDR3 amino acid sequence is: CASSQVGLAGDEQFF. The nucleotides read TGCGCCAGCAGCCAAGTAGGACTAGCGGGAGACGAGCAGTTCTTC.